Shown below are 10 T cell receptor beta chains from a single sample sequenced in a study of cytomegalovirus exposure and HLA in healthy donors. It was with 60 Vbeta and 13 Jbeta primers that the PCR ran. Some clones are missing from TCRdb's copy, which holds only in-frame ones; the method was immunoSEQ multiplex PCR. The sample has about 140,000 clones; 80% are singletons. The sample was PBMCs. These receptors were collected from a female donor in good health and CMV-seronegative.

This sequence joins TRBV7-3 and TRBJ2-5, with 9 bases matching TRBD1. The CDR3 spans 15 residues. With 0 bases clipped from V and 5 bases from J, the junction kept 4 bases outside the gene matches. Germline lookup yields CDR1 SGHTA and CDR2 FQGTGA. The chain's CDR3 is CASSLTQGAWETQYF. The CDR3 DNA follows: TGTGCCAGCAGCTTAACACAGGGGGCTTGGGAGACCCAGTACTTC.

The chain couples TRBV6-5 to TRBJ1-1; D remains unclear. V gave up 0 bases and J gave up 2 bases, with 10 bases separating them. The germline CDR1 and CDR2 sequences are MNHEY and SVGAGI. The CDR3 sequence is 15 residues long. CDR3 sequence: CASSYSNSPNTEAFF. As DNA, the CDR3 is TGTGCCAGCAGTTACTCGAACAGCCCAAACACTGAAGCTTTCTTT.

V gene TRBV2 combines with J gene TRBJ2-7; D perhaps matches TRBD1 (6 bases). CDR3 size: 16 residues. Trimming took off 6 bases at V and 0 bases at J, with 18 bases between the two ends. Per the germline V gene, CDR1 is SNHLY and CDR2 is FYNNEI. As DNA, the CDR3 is TGTGCCAGCAGGCCAAGACAGGAGTTAAGCTCCTACGAGCAGTACTTC. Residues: CASRPRQELSSYEQYF.

CDR3 DNA sequence: TGTGCCAGCAGTTACGGTGCGGGGGCCGATGAAAAACTGTTTTTT. It encodes CASSYGAGADEKLFF. The gene calls are TRBV6-5 and TRBJ1-4, with D possibly matching TRBD1 (6 bases). The CDR3 loop spans 15 amino acids. The ends were cut back, 2 bases at V and 6 bases at J, with 13 bases in the middle. CDR1 is MNHEY, CDR2 SVGAGI, per germline.

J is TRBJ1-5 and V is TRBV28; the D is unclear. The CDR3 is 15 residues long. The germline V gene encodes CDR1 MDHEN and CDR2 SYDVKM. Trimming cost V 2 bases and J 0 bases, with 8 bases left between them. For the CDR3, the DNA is TGTGCCAGCAGTTTAGAGGGCTTTAGCAATCAGCCCCAGCATTTT. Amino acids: CASSLEGFSNQPQHF.

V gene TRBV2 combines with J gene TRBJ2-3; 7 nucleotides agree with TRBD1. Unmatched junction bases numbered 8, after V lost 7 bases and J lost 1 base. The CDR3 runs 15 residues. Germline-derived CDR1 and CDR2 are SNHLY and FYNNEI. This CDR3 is CASKGGEIGTDTQYF. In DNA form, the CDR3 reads TGTGCCAGCAAAGGGGGCGAAATAGGCACAGATACGCAGTATTTT.

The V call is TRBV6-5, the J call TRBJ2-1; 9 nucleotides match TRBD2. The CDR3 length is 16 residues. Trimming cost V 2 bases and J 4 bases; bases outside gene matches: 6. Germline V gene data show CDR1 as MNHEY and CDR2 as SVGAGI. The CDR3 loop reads CASSYVASGIYNEQFF. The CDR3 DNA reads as TGTGCCAGCAGTTACGTGGCTAGCGGGATTTACAATGAGCAGTTCTTC.

In nucleotides, the CDR3 is TGTGCCAGCATAAGGGGTACGACGACTGAAGCTTTCTTT. It is translated as CASIRGTTTEAFF. The chain combines TRBV28 with TRBJ1-1; D is possibly TRBD1 (5 bases). The CDR3 loop spans 13 amino acids. The V gene's germline CDR1 is MDHEN and CDR2 SYDVKM. V lost 7 bases and J 5 bases, leaving 14 bases between the germline ends.

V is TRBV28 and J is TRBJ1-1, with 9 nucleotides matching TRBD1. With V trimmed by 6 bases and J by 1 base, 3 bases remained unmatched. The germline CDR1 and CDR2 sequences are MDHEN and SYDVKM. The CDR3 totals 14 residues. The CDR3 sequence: CASSEGQGNTEAFF. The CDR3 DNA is TGTGCCAGCAGCGAGGGACAGGGGAACACTGAAGCTTTCTTT.

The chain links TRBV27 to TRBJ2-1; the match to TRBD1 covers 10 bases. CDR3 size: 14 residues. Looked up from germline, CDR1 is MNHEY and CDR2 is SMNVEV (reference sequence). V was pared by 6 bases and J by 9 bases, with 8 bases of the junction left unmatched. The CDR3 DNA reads TGTGCCAGCAGAAGGGGACAGGGGACTGTTGAGCAGTTCTTC. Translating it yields CASRRGQGTVEQFF.